This entry features one T cell receptor beta chain sequence. Method: immunoSEQ multiplex PCR; TCRdb's copy keeps in-frame clones and lacks some. The sample contains more than 35,000 clones, approximately 93% of which appear only once. The sample is drawn from a study of T cell changes during pregnancy in multiple sclerosis. CDR1 MNHEY and CDR2 SMNVEV come from the germline V gene (reference sequence). The CDR3 totals 18 residues. With 2 bases removed from V and 6 bases from J, the gap between germline ends came to 26 bases. Sequenced here: CD8+ T cells from peripheral blood mononuclear cells, sampled in the third trimester of pregnancy. The chain recombines TRBV27 with TRBJ2-7; a weak D match, TRBD2 (6 bases). This clonotype originated in a female donor with multiple sclerosis, enrolled in a pregnancy study. CDR3: CASSLSPPWGDFKGEQYF. CDR3 DNA sequence: TGTGCCAGCAGTTTAAGCCCCCCTTGGGGGGACTTTAAGGGCGAGCAGTACTTC.